This T cell receptor beta chain was retrieved from a study of cytomegalovirus exposure and HLA in healthy donors. General study findings and limits: Clonal expansion, a later analysis showed, was greater in HLA-associated TCR beta chains than in equally common others.

This clone is a singleton in its sample. Its specificity is not known. The germline CDR1 and CDR2 sequences are SGDLS and YYNGEE. The CDR3 totals 13 residues. V lost 1 base to trimming and J lost 5 bases, with 8 bases between them. Both 60 Vbeta primers and 13 Jbeta primers went into the PCR. Using immunoSEQ multiplex PCR, the repertoire was profiled, and TCRdb retains in-frame clones only, with some absent. The table records about 140,000 clones, approximately 78% of them present only once. The sequencing input was PBMCs. The TCR originated in a woman aged 45 to 65 in good health and CMV-seropositive. The gene calls are TRBV9 and TRBJ2-3; D unresolved. The CDR3 sequence is CASSVQVGDTQYF. The CDR3 DNA is TGTGCCAGCAGCGTACAGGTAGGAGATACGCAGTATTTT.